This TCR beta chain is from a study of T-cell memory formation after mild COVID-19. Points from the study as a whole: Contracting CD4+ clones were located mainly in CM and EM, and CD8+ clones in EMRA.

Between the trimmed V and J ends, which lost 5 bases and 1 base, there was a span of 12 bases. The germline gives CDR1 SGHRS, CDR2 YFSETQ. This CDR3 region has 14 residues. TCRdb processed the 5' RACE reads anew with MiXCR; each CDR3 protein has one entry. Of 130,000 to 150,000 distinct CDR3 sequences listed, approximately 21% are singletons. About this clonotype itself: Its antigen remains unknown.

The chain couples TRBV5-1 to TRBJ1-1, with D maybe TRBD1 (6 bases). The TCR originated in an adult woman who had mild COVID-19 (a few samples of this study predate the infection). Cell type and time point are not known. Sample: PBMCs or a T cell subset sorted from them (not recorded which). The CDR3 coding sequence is TGCGCCAGCAGTCGGCAGGGGCGGAACACTGAAGCTTTCTTT. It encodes CASSRQGRNTEAFF.